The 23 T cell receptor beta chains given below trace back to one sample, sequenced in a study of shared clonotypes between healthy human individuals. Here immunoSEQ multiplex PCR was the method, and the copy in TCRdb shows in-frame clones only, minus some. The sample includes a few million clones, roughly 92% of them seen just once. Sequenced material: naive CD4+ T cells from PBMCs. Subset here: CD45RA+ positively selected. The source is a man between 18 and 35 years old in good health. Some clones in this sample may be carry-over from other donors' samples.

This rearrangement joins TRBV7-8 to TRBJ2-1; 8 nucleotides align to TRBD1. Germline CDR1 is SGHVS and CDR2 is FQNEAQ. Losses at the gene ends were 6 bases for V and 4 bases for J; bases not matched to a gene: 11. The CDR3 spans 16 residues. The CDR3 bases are TGTGCCAGCAGAACCAGGGGACAGGCCTTTTACAATGAGCAGTTCTTC. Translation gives CASRTRGQAFYNEQFF.

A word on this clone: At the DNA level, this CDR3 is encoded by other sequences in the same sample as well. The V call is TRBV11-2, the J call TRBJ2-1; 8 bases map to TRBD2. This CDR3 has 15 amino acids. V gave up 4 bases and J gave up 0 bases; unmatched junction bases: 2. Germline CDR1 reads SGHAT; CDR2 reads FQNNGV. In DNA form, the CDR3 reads TGTGCCAGCAGCTCAAGCGGGAGCTCCTACAATGAGCAGTTCTTC. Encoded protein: CASSSSGSSYNEQFF.

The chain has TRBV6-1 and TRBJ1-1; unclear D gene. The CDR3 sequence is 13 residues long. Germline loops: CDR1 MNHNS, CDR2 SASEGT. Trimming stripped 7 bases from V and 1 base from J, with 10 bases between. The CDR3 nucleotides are TGTGCCAGCATTGGGTATGCGAACACTGAAGCTTTCTTT. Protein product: CASIGYANTEAFF.

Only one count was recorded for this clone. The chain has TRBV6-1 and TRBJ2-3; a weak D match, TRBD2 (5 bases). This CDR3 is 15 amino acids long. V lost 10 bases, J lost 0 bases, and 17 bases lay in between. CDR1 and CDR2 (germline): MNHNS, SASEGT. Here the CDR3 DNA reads TGTGCCATCGACGAGCGGAGAGGGAGCACAGATACGCAGTATTTT. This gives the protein CAIDERRGSTDTQYF.

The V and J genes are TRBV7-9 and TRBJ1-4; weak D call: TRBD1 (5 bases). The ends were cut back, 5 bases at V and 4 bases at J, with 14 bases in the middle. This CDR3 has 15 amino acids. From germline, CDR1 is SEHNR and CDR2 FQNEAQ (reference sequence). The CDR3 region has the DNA TGTGCCAGCAGCGACATGACAGACTATAATGAAAAACTGTTTTTT. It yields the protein CASSDMTDYNEKLFF.

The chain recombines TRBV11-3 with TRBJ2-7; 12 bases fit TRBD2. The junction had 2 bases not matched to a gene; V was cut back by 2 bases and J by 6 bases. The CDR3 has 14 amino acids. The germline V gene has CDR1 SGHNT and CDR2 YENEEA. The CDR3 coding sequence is TGTGCCAGCAGCTTATCTAGCGGGAGGGCCGAGCAGTACTTC. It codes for CASSLSSGRAEQYF.

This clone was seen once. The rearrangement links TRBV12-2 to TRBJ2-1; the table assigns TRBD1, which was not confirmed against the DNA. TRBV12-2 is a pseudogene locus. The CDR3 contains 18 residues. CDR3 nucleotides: TGTGCAAGTCGCTTAGAGTTTTTGAGGGAGGACAGGTACAATGAGCAGTTCTTC. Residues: CASRLEFLREDRYNEQFF.

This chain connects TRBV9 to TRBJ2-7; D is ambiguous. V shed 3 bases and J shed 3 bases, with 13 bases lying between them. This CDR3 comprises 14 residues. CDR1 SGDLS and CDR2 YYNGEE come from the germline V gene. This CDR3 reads CASSASPVGYEQYF. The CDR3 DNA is TGTGCCAGCAGCGCCTCCCCCGTTGGCTACGAGCAGTACTTC.

DNA of the CDR3: TGTGCCTGGAGTGGGAGGGTGGGAGGAAACACCATATATTTT. It encodes CAWSGRVGGNTIYF. The chain couples TRBV30 to TRBJ1-3; D gene uncertain. Germline CDR1 and CDR2: GTSNPN and SVGIG (reference sequence). The CDR3 has 14 residues. The V end lost 1 base, the J end lost 4 bases, and 11 bases lay between the germline ends.

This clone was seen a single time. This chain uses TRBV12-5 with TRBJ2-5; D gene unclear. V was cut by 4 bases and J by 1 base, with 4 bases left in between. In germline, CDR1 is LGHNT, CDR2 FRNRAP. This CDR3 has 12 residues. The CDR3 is CASGSTQETQYF. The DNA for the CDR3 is TGTGCTAGTGGTTCGACCCAAGAGACCCAGTACTTC.

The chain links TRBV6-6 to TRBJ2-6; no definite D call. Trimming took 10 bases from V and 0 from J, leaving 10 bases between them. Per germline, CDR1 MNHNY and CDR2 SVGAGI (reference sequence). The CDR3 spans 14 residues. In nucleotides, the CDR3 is TGTGCCACCTACCAGGTCTCTGGGGCCAACGTCCTGACTTTC. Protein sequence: CATYQVSGANVLTF.

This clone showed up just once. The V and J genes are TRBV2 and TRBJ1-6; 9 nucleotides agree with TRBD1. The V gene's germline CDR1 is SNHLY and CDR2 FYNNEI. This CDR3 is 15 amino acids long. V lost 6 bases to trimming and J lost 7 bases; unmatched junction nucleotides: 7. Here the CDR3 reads CASSADRGSNSPLHF. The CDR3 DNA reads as TGTGCCAGCAGCGCGGACAGGGGAAGCAATTCACCCCTCCACTTT.

The CDR3 bases are TGCGCCAGCAGCCAAGTTGCGGGAGATGGTACCCAGTACTTC. Its protein product is CASSQVAGDGTQYF. This chain uses TRBV4-3 with TRBJ2-5, with 7 positions matching TRBD2. The CDR3 has 14 residues. V lost 1 base, J lost 8 bases, and 7 bases stayed unmatched. Germline CDR1 reads LGHNA; CDR2 reads YSLEER.

The CDR3 region has the DNA TGTGCCCCTAGGCGCCCCGGGAACACCGGGGAGCTGTTTTTT. Its translation is CAPRRPGNTGELFF. The rearrangement uses TRBV28 and TRBJ2-2; D unclear. Germline V lookup: CDR1 MDHEN, CDR2 SYDVKM. V dropped 11 bases and J dropped 1 base, with 14 bases sitting between them. CDR3 size: 14 residues.

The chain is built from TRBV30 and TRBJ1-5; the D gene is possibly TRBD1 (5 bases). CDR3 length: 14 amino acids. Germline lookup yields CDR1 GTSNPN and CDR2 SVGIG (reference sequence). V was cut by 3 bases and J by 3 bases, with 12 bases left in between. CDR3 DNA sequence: TGTGCCTGGAGCGGGGGGGTACTCAATCAGCCCCAGCATTTT. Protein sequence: CAWSGGVLNQPQHF.

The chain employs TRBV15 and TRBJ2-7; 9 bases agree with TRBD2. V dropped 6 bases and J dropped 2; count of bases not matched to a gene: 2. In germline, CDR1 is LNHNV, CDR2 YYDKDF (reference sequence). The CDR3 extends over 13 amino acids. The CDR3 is CATRASGTYEQYF. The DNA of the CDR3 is TGTGCCACCAGAGCTAGCGGGACCTACGAGCAGTACTTC. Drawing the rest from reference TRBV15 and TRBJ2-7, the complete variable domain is DAMVIQNPRYQVTQFGKPVTLSCSQTLNHNVMYWYQQKSSQAPKLLFHYYDKDFNNEADTPDNFQSRRPNTSFCFLDIRSPGLGDTAMYLCATRASGTYEQYFGPGTRLTVT.

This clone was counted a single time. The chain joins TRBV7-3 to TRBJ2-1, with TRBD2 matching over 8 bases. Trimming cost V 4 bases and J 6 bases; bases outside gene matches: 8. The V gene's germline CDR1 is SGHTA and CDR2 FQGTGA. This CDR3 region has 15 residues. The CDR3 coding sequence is TGTGCCAGCAGCTCGGGACTAGGGCAACTCAATGAGCAGTTCTTC. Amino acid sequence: CASSSGLGQLNEQFF. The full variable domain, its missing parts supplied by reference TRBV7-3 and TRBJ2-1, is GAGVSQTPSNKVTEKGKYVELRCDPISGHTALYWYRQSLGQGPEFLIYFQGTGAADDSGLPNDRFFAVRPEGSVSTLKIQRTERGDSAVYLCASSSGLGQLNEQFFGPGTRLTVL.

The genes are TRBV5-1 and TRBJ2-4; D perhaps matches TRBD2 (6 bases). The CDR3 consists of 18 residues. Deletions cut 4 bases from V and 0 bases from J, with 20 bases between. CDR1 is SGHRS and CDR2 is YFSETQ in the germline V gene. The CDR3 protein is CASSGGSVSSIAKNIQYF. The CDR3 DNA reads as TGCGCCAGCAGCGGAGGGTCCGTTAGCAGCATAGCCAAAAACATTCAGTACTTC.

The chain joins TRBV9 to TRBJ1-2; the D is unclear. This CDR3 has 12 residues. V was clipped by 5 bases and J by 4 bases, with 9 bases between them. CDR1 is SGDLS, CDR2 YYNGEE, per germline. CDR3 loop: CASRGSGYGYTF. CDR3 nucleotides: TGTGCCAGCAGAGGGTCAGGCTATGGCTACACCTTC. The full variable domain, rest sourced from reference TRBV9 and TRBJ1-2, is DSGVTQTPKHLITATGQRVTLRCSPRSGDLSVYWYQQSLDQGLQFLIQYYNGEERAKGNILERFSAQQFPDLHSELNLSSLELGDSALYFCASRGSGYGYTFGSGTRLTVV.

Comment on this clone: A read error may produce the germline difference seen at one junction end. The CDR3 protein is CASSEDRSTQRF. CDR3 coding DNA: TGTGCCAGCAGTGAAGATCGGTCTACGCAGAGGTTC. This rearrangement joins TRBV6-1 to TRBJ2-7; D is undetermined. The germline V gene has CDR1 MNHNS and CDR2 SASEGT. The CDR3 sequence is 12 residues long.

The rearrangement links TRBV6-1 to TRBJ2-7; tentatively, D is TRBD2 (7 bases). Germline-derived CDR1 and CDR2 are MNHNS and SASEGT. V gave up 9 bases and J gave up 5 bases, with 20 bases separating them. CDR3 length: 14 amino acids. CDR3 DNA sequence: TGTGCCAGTGGGGGCCTGGCGGGAGTGGACGAGCAGTACTTC. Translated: CASGGLAGVDEQYF.

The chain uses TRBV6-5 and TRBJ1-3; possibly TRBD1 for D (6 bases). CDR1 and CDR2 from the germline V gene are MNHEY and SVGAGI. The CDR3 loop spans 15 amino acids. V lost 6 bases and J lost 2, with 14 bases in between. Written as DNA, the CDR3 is TGTGCCAGCAGACATAGGTACAGGGCTGGAAACACCATATATTTT. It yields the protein CASRHRYRAGNTIYF.

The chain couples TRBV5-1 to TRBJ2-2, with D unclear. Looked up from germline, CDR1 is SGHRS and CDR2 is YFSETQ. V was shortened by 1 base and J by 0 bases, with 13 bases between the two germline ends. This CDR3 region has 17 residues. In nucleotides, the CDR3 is TGCGCCAGCAGCTTGTCGCTGGGCCCGGCGAACACCGGGGAGCTGTTTTTT. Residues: CASSLSLGPANTGELFF.